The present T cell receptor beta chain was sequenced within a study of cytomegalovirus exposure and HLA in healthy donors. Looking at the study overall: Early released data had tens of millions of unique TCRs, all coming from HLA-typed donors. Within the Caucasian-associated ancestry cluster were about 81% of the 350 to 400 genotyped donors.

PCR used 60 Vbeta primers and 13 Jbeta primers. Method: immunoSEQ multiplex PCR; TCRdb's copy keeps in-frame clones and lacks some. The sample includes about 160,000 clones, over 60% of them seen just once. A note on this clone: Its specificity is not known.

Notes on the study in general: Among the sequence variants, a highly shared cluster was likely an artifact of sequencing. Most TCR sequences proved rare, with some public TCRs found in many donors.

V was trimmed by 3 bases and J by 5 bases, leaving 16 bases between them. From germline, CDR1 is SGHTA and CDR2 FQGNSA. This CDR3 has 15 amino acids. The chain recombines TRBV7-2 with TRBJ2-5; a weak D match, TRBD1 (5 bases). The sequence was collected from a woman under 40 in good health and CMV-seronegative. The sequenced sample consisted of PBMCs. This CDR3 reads CASSFSGLLMETQYF. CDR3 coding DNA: TGTGCCAGCAGCTTTTCAGGGTTGCTCATGGAGACCCAGTACTTC.